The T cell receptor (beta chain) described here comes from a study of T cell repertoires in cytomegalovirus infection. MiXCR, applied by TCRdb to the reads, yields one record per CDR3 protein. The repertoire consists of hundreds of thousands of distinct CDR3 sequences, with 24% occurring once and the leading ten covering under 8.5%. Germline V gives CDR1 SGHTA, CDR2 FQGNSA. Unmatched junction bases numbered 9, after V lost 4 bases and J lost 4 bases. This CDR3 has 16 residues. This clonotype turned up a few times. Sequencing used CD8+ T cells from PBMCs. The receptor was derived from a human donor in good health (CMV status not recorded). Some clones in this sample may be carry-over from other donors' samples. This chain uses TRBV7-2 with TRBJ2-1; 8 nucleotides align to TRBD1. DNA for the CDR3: TGTGCCAGCAGCTACCCGCCGGGACAGGCTTACAATGAGCAGTTCTTC. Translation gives CASSYPPGQAYNEQFF.